This entry is about one T cell receptor (beta chain). This CDR3 comprises 14 residues. The ends were cut back, 4 bases at V and 8 bases at J, with 17 bases in the middle. CDR1 and CDR2 (germline): MNHEY, SVGAGI. The source of the sample is a study of blood T cell repertoires in COVID-19. At the level of the study: Acute and convalescent COVID-19 samples came from the United States, Italy and Spain.

Generated by immunoSEQ multiplex PCR, the TCRdb table keeps only in-frame clones and is missing some. Here the sample spans a few hundred thousand clones, around 89% being singletons. Recruits, aged roughly 18 to 90 years, lived in 24 US areas. J is TRBJ1-2 and V is TRBV6-5, with TRBD1 as a possible D gene (6 bases). The receptor was derived from a man aged 35 to 55 who had recovered from COVID-19. Material: PBMCs or T cells enriched from blood (not recorded which). Here the CDR3 DNA reads TGTGCCAGCAGTTTCTCAGACAGGCACCGGGGCTACACCTTC. Translation gives CASSFSDRHRGYTF.